This T cell receptor beta chain is drawn from a study of shared clonotypes between healthy human individuals. As for the study in general: Aged 18 to 49, the donors were a couple of women and a few men.

This CDR3 is built from 17 residues. Germline CDR1 and CDR2: WNHNN and SYGVQD (reference sequence). The ends were cut back, 5 bases at V and 1 base at J, with 20 bases in the middle. Healthy and HIV-negative, the adult donors had no recent acute infections or vaccinations. Libraries were prepared by immunoSEQ multiplex PCR; TCRdb keeps only in-frame clonotypes and omits some of them. This table holds roughly 1,100,000 clones, around four fifths found once. The specimen was memory CD4+ T cells sorted from blood. Documented subset: CD45RA-negative fraction. This clonotype was obtained from a man in his late teens or twenties in good health. The J gene is TRBJ2-5, the V gene TRBV10-1, with D hard to call. The DNA of the CDR3 is TGCGCCAGCAGTCAAACTCTCGACCGACATACCCAAGAGACCCAGTACTTC. Amino acids: CASSQTLDRHTQETQYF.